The clone carrying this T cell receptor beta chain was found once. The germline V and J ends were trimmed by 4 bases and 5 bases, with 12 bases remaining between them. This CDR3 is built from 13 residues. Germline values: CDR1 LNHDA, CDR2 SQIVND (reference sequence). This sample was included in a study of control samples from healthy donors and cancer patients. TCRdb's copy holds only in-frame clones and misses some; the assay was immunoSEQ multiplex PCR. The repertoire includes some 130,000 clones, approximately 91% of them detected once, and around 9% sits in the top ten. This TCR was sampled from a woman aged 30 to 39 in good health. The chain combines TRBV19 with TRBJ2-7, with D unclear. The material sequenced was blood. Written as DNA, the CDR3 is TGTGCCAGTAGTAAAGGGAATAACAACGAGCAGTACTTC. It codes for CASSKGNNNEQYF.